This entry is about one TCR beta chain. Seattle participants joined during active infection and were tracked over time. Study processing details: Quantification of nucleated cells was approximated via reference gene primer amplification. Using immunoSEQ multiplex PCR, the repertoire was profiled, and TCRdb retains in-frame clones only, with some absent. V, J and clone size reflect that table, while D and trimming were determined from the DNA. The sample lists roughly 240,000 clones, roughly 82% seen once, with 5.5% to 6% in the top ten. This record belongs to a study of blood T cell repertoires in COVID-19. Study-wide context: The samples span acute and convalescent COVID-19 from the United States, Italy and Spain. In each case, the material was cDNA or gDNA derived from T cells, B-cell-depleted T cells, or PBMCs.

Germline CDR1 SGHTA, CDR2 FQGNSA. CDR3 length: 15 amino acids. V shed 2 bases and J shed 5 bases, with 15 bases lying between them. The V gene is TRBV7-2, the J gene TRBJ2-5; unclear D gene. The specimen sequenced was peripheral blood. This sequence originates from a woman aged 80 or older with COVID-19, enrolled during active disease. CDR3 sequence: CASSLMAVSRETQYF. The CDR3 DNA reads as TGTGCCAGCAGCTTAATGGCGGTTTCCCGGGAGACCCAGTACTTC. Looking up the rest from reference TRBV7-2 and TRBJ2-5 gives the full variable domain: GAGVSQSPSNKVTEKGKDVELRCDPISGHTALYWYRQSLGQGLEFLIYFQGNSAPDKSGLPSDRFSAERTGGSVSTLTIQRTQQEDSAVYLCASSLMAVSRETQYFGPGTRLLVL.